The clone carrying this TCR beta chain occurred a few times. What it recognizes is unknown. Treatment of any kind had been given to no patient before thyroid surgery. In the original workflow: Using the CDR3 differences seen across clinicopathological groups, the authors built a distant-metastasis classifier for papillary thyroid cancer, which was meant to discriminate distant-metastatic patients. TCRdb re-analyzed the PCR reads through MiXCR. The V and J calls and clone size come from TCRdb's table, not from the authors' own analysis. The sample carries 40,000 to 50,000 clones, 9% to 14% recorded once. The data are from a study of metastatic and nonmetastatic thyroid tumors. On the study more broadly: The study looked at repertoires side by side in blood and in tumor or nodule tissue from malignant and benign thyroid patients. Regarding the study as a whole: In both blood and tumor samples, TCR beta diversity was reported significantly higher for malignant than benign nodules.

Germline V gene data show CDR1 as MNHNY and CDR2 as SVGAGI (reference sequence). The CDR3 has 13 amino acids. With V trimmed by 0 bases and J by 11 bases, 4 bases remained unmatched. The receptor was isolated from a male donor with papillary thyroid cancer or a benign thyroid nodule (not recorded which). Some clones in this sample may be carry-over from other donors' samples. The chain employs TRBV6-6 and TRBJ1-5, with TRBD1 matching over 7 bases. The sequencing sample was made of blood. The DNA for the CDR3 is TGTGCCAGCAGTTACTCTACAGGGGTAGCCCAGCATTTT. It specifies CASSYSTGVAQHF.